This T cell receptor beta chain was found in a study of blood T cell repertoires in COVID-19. As for the study in general: The origin of the acute and convalescent COVID-19 samples was the United States, Italy and Spain. Sample material is recorded as cDNA or gDNA derived from T cells, B-cell-depleted T cells, or PBMCs.

Original analysis: It was from reference gene primer amplification that nucleated cell counts were estimated. Clones were sequenced by immunoSEQ multiplex PCR, and TCRdb holds only the in-frame ones, with some missing. The V and J calls and clone size were taken over from that table, and D and trimming were inferred from the DNA. Among about 280,000 clones listed, approximately 90% were seen once. This TCR was sampled from a man aged 40-49 years with acute or convalescent COVID-19. Sequenced material: peripheral blood.

This CDR3 reads CASSLQDTDTQYF. The CDR3 DNA is TGTGCCAGCAGTTTGCAGGACACAGATACGCAGTATTTT. The chain links TRBV12-3 or TRBV12-4 to TRBJ2-3; D is unresolved. CDR3 length: 13 amino acids. Trimming took off 3 bases at V and 2 bases at J, with 6 bases between the two ends.